The text below deals with one T cell receptor beta chain. These data belong to a study of blood T cell repertoires in COVID-19. As for the study in general: Sites in the United States, Italy and Spain provided acute and convalescent COVID-19 samples.

In the authors' workflow: Reference gene primers were amplified, and this amplification served to estimate nucleated cell counts. Repertoires were generated with immunoSEQ multiplex PCR, while TCRdb's copy carries only in-frame clones and drops some. Clonal size and the V and J genes are those of that table, whereas D and trimming came from the DNA. The repertoire holds approximately 160,000 clones, with roughly 80% as singletons. The CDR3 runs 11 residues. Trimming shortened V by 6 bases and J by 5 bases, and 7 bases separated the two germline ends. Germline CDR1 and CDR2: SNHLY and FYNNEI. Sequenced input: peripheral blood. The sequence came from a woman over 75 with acute or convalescent COVID-19. The chain carries TRBV2 and TRBJ2-5; the D is unclear. DNA for the CDR3: TGTGCCAGCAGCGAGAGGGAGACCCAGTACTTC. It encodes CASSERETQYF. Full variable domain (missing parts from reference TRBV2 and TRBJ2-5): EPEVTQTPSHQVTQMGQEVILRCVPISNHLYFYWYRQILGQKVEFLVSFYNNEISEKSEIFDDQFSVERPDGSNFTLKIRSTKLEDSAMYFCASSERETQYFGPGTRLLVL.